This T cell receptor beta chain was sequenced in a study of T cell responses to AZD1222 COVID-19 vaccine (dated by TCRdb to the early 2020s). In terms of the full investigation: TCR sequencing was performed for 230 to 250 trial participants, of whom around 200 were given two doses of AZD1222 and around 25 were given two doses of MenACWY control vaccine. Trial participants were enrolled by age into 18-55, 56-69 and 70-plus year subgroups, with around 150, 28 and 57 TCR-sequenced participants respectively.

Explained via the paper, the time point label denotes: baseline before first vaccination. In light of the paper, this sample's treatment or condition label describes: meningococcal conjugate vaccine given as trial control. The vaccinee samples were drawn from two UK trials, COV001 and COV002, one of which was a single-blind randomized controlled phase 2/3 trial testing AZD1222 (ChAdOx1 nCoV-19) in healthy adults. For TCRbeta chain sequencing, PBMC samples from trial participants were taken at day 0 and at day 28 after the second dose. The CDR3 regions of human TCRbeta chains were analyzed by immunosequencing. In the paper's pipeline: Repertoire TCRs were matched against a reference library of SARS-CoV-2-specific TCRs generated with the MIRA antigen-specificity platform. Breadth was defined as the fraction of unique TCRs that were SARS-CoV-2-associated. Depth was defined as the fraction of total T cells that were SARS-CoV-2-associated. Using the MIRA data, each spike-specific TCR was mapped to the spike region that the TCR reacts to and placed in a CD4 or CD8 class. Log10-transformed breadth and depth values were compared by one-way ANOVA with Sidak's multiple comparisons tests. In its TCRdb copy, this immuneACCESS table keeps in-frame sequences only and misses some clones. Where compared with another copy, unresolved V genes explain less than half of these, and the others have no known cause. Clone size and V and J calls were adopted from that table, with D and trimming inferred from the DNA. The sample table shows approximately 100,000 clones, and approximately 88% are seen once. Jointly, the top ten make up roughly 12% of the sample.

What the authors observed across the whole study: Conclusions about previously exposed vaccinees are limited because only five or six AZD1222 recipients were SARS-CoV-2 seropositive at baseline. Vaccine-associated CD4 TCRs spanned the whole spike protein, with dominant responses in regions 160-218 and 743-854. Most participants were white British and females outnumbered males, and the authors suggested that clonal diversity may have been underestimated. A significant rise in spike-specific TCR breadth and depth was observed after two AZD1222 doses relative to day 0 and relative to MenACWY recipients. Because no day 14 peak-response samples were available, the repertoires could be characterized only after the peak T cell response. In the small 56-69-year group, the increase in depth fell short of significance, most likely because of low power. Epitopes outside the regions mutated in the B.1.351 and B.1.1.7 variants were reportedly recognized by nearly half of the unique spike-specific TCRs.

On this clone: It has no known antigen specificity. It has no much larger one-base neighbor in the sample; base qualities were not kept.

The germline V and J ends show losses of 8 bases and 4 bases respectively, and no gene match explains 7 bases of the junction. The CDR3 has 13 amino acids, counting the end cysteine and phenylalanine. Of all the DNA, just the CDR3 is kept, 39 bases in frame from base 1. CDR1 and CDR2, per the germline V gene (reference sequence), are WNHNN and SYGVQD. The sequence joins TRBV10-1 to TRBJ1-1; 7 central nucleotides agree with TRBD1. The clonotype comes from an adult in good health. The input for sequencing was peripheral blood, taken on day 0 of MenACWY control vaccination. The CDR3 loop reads CASADRAGTEAFF. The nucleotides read TGCGCCAGCGCTGACAGGGCGGGCACTGAAGCTTTCTTT.